A single sample gave rise to the 11 T cell receptor beta chains below, sequenced in a study of cytomegalovirus exposure and HLA in healthy donors (dated by TCRdb to about 2017). Libraries were constructed by the immunoSEQ multiplex PCR assay. What TCRdb holds here is the immuneACCESS table cut down to in-frame rearrangements. Part of the clones is not present; checked against another copy, under half of the missing clones reflect an unresolved V gene, and the others are unexplained. The sample contains 97,000 or so clones, approximately 88% of them found a single time. The ten most abundant clones make up roughly 3.8% of the sample. Sequencing was performed on PBMCs. The receptors stem from a woman aged 25 to 45 in good health and CMV-seronegative.

V usage is TRBV6-5 and J usage is TRBJ2-7, with D tentatively TRBD2 (6 bases). The CDR3 is made up of 16 amino acids. The germline V gene has CDR1 MNHEY and CDR2 SVGAGI. Trimming cost V 2 bases and J 7 bases, with 21 bases left between them. As DNA, the CDR3 is TGTGCCAGCAGTTACACGTGGGACCTAGCGCTTTGGGAGCAGTACTTC. The encoded protein is CASSYTWDLALWEQYF.

The gene calls are TRBV11-3 and TRBJ1-3; D remains ambiguous. V was clipped by 1 base and J by 0 bases, with 13 bases between them. The CDR3 covers 17 residues. Germline V gene sequence: CDR1 SGHNT, CDR2 YENEEA. The CDR3 coding sequence is TGTGCCAGCAGCTTAGGTTCAGCAGGCGACTCTGGAAACACCATATATTTT. This encodes CASSLGSAGDSGNTIYF.

The V call is TRBV5-1, the J call TRBJ2-1, with TRBD2 as a possible D gene (6 bases). This CDR3 spans 16 amino acids. Germline-derived CDR1 and CDR2 are SGHRS and YFSETQ. Trimming cost V 0 bases and J 1 base, with 11 bases left between them. The CDR3 spells CASSLVGGTSYNEQFF. The DNA for the CDR3 is TGCGCCAGCAGCTTGGTGGGGGGAACATCCTACAATGAGCAGTTCTTC.

As to this clone: Mismatch with germline at one junction end may stem from a read error. This chain connects TRBV11-1 to TRBJ2-6, with D maybe TRBD2 (6 bases). This CDR3 contains 18 residues. Germline V CDR1 and CDR2: SGHAT, FQDESV (reference sequence). The CDR3 DNA reads as TGTGCCAGCAGCCCTGGGGACTGGCCATTCTCTGGGGCCAACGTCCTGACCTTC. Residues: CASSPGDWPFSGANVLTF.

The chain combines TRBV29-1 with TRBJ2-7; 8 nucleotides line up with TRBD2. The CDR3 is 17 residues long. Germline V gene sequence: CDR1 SQVTM, CDR2 ANQGSEA. V lost 4 bases to trimming and J lost 3 bases; unmatched junction nucleotides: 17. The CDR3 DNA reads TGCAGCGTTGCTTTTTTGGGTCTCGATAGCGGGATCTACGAGCAGTACTTC. Its protein product is CSVAFLGLDSGIYEQYF.

The chain couples TRBV6-6 to TRBJ2-7; a weak D match, TRBD2 (6 bases). V was cut by 2 bases and J by 2 bases, with 13 bases left in between. The CDR3 loop spans 15 amino acids. Germline CDR1 is MNHNY and CDR2 is SVGAGI (reference sequence). Here the CDR3 reads CASSYRGEAPYEQYF. The CDR3 region has the DNA TGTGCCAGCAGTTACCGCGGGGAGGCGCCCTACGAGCAGTACTTC.

The CDR3 bases are TGTGCCAGCAGCTTAGGGGGAGGGGACAATGAGCAGTTCTTC. Translation: CASSLGGGDNEQFF. V and J are TRBV7-3 and TRBJ2-1; 7 bases map to TRBD2. The CDR3 consists of 14 residues. Trimming took 2 bases from V and 5 from J; bases not matched to a gene: 3. Germline CDR1 SGHTA, CDR2 FQGTGA.

The V and J genes are TRBV10-3 and TRBJ2-3, with D tentatively TRBD1 (6 bases). V dropped 7 bases and J dropped 5 bases, with 13 bases sitting between them. The CDR3 loop spans 13 amino acids. From germline, CDR1 is ENHRY and CDR2 SYGVKD. For the CDR3, the DNA is TGTGCCATCACCCAGGGGCAGGGAGATACGCAGTATTTT. It translates to CAITQGQGDTQYF.

This clone was counted a single time. The V gene is TRBV19, the J gene TRBJ1-2; maybe TRBD1 (5 bases). In germline, CDR1 is LNHDA, CDR2 SQIVND (reference sequence). V lost 7 bases, J lost 7 bases, and 16 bases lay in between. There are 13 residues in the CDR3. CDR3 sequence: CASTPYRGGGYTF. The CDR3 DNA sequence: TGTGCCAGTACCCCCTATAGGGGAGGTGGCTACACCTTC.

This clone was counted a single time. CDR3: CASTDLGLAGAIDTQYF. Written as DNA, the CDR3 is TGTGCCAGCACCGATCTGGGACTAGCGGGAGCGATAGATACGCAGTATTTT. The J gene is TRBJ2-3, the V gene TRBV7-2, with 14 bases that match TRBD2. The V gene end was trimmed by 7 bases and the J gene end by 5 bases; junction bases not matched to a gene: 11. The length of the CDR3 is 17 residues. Germline V gives CDR1 SGHTA, CDR2 FQGNSA.

The chain links TRBV5-1 to TRBJ2-6, with D possibly being TRBD2 (6 bases). V was pared by 1 base and J by 0 bases, with 20 bases between. CDR3 size: 20 residues. Germline lookup yields CDR1 SGHRS and CDR2 YFSETQ. The CDR3 sequence: CASSLRGTGATNSGANVLTF. The CDR3 DNA is TGCGCCAGCAGCTTGAGAGGCACGGGAGCAACTAACTCTGGGGCCAACGTCCTGACTTTC.